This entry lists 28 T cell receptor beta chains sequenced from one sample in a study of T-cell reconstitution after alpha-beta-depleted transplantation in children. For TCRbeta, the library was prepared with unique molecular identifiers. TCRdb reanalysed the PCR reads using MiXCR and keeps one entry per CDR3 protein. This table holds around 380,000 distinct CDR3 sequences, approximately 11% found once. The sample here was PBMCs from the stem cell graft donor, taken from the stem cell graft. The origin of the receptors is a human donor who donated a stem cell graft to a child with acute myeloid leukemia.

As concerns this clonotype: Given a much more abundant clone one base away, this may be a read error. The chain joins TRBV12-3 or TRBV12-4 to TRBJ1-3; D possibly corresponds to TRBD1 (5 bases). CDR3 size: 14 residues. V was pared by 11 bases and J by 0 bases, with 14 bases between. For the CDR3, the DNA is TGTGCCTGGGGGTTGGGCAGCTCTGGAAACACCATATATTTT. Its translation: CAWGLGSSGNTIYF.

CDR3 amino acids: CSVGLDFQETQYF. The CDR3 coding sequence is TGCAGCGTAGGGCTTGACTTCCAAGAGACCCAGTACTTC. The rearrangement joins TRBV29-1 to TRBJ2-5; D not certain. CDR3 length: 13 amino acids. V dropped 6 bases and J dropped 1 base, with 12 bases sitting between them. Looked up from germline, CDR1 is SQVTM and CDR2 is ANQGSEA.

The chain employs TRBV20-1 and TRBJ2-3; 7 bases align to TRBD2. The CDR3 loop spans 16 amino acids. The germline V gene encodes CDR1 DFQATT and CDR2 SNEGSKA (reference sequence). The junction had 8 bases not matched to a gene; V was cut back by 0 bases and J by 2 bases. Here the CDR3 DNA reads TGCAGTGCTAGAGATGGTCTAGCGGACAACACAGATACGCAGTATTTT. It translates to CSARDGLADNTDTQYF.

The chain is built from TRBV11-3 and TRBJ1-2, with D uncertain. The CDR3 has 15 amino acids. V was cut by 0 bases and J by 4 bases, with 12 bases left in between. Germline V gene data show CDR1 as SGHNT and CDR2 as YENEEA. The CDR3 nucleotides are TGTGCCAGCAGCTTAGAGGAGACACCGATCTATGGCTACACCTTC. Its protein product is CASSLEETPIYGYTF.

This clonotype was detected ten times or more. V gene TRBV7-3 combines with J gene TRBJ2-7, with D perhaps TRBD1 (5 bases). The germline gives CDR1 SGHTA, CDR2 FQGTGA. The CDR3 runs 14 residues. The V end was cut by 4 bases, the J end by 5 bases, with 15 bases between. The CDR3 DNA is TGTGCCAGCAGCTCACAACCAGGGTTTAACGAGCAGTACTTC. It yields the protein CASSSQPGFNEQYF.

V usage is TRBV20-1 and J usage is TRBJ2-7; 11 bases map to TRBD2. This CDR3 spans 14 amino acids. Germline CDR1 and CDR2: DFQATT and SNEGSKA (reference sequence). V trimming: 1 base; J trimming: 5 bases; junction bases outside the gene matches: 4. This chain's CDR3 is CSARGLAGHHEQYF. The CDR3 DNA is TGCAGTGCTAGAGGACTAGCGGGACACCACGAGCAGTACTTC.

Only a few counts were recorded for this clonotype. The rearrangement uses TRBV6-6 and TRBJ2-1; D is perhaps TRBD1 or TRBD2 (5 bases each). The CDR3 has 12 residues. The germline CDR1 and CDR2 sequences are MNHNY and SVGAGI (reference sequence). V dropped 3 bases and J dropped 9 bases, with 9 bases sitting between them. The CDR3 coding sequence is TGTGCCAGCAGTTATCTGGGGACTGAGCAGTTCTTC. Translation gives CASSYLGTEQFF.

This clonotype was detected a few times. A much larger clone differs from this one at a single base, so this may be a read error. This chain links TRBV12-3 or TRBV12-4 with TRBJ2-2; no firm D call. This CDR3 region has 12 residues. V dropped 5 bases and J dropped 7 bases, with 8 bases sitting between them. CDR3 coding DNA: TGTGCCAGCAGTAGGTGGATCGGGGAGCTGTTTTTT. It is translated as CASSRWIGELFF.

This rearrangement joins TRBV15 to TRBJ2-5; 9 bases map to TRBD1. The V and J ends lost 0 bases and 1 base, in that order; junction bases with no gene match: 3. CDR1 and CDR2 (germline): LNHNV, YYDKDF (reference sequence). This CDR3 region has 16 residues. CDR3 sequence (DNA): TGTGCCACCAGCAGAGAATCACAGGGGGCCCAAGAGACCCAGTACTTC. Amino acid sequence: CATSRESQGAQETQYF.

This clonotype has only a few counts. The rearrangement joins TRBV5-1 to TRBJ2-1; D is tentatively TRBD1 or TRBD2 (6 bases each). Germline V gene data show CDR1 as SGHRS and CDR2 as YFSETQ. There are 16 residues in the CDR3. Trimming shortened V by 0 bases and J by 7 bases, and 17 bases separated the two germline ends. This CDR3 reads CASSLDEGGPWNEQFF. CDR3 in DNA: TGCGCCAGCAGCTTGGACGAGGGGGGACCCTGGAATGAGCAGTTCTTC. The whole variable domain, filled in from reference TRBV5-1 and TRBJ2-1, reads KAGVTQTPRYLIKTRGQQVTLSCSPISGHRSVSWYQQTPGQGLQFLFEYFSETQRNKGNFPGRFSGRQFSNSRSEMNVSTLELGDSALYLCASSLDEGGPWNEQFFGPGTRLTVL.

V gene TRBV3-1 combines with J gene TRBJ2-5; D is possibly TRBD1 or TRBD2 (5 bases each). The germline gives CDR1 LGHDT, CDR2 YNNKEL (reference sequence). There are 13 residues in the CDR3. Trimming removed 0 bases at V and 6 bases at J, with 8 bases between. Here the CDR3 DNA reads TGTGCCAGCAGCCAAGACGGGGCACAGACCCAGTACTTC. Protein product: CASSQDGAQTQYF.

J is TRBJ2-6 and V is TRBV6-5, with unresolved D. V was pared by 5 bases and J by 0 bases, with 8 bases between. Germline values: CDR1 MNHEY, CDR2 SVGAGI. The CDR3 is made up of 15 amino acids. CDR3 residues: CASSHTTSGANVLTF. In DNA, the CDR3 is TGTGCCAGCAGTCACACAACCTCTGGGGCCAACGTCCTGACTTTC.

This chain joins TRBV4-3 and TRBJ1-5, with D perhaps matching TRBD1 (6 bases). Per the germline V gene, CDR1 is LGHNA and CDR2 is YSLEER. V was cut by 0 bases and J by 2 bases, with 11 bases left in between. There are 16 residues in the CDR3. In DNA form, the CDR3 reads TGCGCCAGCAGCCAAGATGGGGGCTCTCGCAATCAGCCCCAGCATTTT. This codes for CASSQDGGSRNQPQHF.

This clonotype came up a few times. The CDR3: CASSGQIEQFF. The CDR3 DNA is TGTGCCAGCAGCGGTCAGATTGAGCAGTTCTTC. The V and J genes are TRBV5-4 and TRBJ2-1; no clear D. With 4 bases removed from V and 9 bases from J, the gap between germline ends came to 8 bases. Germline-derived CDR1 and CDR2 are SGHNT and YYREEE (reference sequence). The CDR3 sequence is 11 residues long.

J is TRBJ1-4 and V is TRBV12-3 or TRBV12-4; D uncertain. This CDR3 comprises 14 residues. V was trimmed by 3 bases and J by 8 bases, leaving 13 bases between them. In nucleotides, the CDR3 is TGTGCCAGCAGTTTCGGCGACATGGGGGAAAAACTGTTTTTT. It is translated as CASSFGDMGEKLFF.

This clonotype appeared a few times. The CDR3 spells CASSLIIGTANTGELFF. DNA of the CDR3: TGTGCCAGCAGTCTAATCATCGGGACCGCGAACACCGGGGAGCTGTTTTTT. The chain employs TRBV27 and TRBJ2-2; D could derive from TRBD1 or TRBD2 (5 bases each). Germline V gene data show CDR1 as MNHEY and CDR2 as SMNVEV (reference sequence). The length of the CDR3 is 17 residues. V was cut by 5 bases and J by 0 bases, with 16 bases left in between.

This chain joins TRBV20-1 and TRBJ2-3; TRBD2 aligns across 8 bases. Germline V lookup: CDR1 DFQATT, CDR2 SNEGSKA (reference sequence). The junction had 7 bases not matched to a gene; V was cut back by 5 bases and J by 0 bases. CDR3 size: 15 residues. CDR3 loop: CSAPNSGTSTDTQYF. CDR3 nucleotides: TGCAGTGCTCCGAATAGCGGGACTAGCACAGATACGCAGTATTTT.

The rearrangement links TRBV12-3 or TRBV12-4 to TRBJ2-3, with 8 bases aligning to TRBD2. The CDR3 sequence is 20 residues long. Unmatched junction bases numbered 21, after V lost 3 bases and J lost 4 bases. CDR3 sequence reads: CASSFQAGGKKSDDPDTQYF. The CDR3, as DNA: TGTGCCAGCAGTTTTCAGGCGGGGGGCAAAAAGTCCGATGATCCAGATACGCAGTATTTT.

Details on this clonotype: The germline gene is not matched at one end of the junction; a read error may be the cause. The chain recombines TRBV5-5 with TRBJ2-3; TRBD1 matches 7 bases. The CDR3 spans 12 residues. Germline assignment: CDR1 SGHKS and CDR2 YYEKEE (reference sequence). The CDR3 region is CAGSSDRFTQYF. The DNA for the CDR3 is TGTGCCGGCAGCTCGGACAGGTTTACGCAGTATTTT.

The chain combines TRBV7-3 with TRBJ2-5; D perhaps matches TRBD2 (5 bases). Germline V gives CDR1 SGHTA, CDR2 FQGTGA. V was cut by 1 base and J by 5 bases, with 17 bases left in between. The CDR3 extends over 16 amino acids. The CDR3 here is CASSLNEDGVGETQYF. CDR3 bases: TGTGCCAGCAGCTTAAACGAGGACGGGGTCGGGGAGACCCAGTACTTC.

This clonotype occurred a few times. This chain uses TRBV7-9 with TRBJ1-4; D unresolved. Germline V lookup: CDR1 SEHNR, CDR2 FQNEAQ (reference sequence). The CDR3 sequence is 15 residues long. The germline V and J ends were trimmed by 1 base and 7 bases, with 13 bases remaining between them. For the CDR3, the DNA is TGTGCCAGCAGCTTAGTAAGCCCCCCGTTTGAAAAACTGTTTTTT. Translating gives CASSLVSPPFEKLFF.

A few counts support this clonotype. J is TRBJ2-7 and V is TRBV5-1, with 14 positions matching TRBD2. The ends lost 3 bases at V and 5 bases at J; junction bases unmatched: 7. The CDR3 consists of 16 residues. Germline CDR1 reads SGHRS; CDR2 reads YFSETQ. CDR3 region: CASSSGLAGGSNEQYV. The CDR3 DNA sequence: TGCGCCAGCAGCTCCGGACTAGCGGGGGGTTCGAACGAGCAGTACGTC.

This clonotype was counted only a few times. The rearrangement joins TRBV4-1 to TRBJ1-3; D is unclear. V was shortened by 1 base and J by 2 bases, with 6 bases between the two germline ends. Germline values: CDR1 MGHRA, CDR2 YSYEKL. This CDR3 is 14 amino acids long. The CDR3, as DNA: TGCGCCAGCAGCCAAGGGAAGACTGGAAACACCATATATTTT. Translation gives CASSQGKTGNTIYF.

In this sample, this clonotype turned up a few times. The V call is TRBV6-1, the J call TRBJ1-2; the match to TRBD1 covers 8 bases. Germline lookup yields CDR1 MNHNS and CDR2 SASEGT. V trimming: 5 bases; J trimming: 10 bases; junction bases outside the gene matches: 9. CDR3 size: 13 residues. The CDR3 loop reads CASSPDRGDVYTF. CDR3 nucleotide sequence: TGTGCCAGCAGTCCAGACAGGGGCGACGTCTACACCTTC.

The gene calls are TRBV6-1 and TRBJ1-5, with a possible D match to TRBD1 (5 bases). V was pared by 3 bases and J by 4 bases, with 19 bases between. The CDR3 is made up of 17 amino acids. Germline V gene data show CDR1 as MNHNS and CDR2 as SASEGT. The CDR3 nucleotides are TGTGCCAGCAGTGACACCTCAGGGATTTGGGGGAATCAGCCCCAGCATTTT. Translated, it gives CASSDTSGIWGNQPQHF.

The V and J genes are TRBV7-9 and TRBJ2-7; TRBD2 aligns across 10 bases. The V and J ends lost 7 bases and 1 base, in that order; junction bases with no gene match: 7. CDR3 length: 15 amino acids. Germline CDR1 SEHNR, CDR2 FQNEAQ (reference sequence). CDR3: CASTQAAGGSYEQYF. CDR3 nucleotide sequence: TGTGCCAGCACCCAAGCAGCGGGAGGGTCCTACGAGCAGTACTTC.

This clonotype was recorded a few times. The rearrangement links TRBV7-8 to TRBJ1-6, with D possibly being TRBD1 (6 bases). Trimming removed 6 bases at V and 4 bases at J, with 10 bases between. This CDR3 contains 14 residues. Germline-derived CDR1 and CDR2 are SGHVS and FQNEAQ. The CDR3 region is CASRMDRYNSPLHF. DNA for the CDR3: TGTGCCAGCAGGATGGACAGATATAATTCACCCCTCCACTTT.

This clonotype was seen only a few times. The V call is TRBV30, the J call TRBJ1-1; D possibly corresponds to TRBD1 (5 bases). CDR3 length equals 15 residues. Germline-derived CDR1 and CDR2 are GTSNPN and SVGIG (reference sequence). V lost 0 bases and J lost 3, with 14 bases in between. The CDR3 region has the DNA TGTGCCTGGAGTGTATGGGGGGGAAAGGACACTGAAGCTTTCTTT. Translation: CAWSVWGGKDTEAFF.